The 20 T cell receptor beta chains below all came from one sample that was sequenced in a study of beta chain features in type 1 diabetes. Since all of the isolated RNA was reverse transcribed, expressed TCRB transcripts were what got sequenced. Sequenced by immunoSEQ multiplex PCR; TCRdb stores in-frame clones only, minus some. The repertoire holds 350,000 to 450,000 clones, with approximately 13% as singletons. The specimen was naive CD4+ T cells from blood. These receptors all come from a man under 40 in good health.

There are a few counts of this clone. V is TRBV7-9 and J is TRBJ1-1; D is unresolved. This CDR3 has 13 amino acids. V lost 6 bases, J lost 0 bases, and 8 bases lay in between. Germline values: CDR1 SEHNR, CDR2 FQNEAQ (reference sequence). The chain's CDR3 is CASRSTVNTEAFF. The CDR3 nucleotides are TGTGCCAGCAGATCCACAGTGAACACTGAAGCTTTCTTT.

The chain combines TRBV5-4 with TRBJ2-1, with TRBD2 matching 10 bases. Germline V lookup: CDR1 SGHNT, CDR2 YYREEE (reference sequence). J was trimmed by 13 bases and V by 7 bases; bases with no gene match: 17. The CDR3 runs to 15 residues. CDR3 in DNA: TGTGCCAGCCAAGAGAAATCTAGCGGGAGTCGCTTCCAGTTCTTC. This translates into CASQEKSSGSRFQFF.

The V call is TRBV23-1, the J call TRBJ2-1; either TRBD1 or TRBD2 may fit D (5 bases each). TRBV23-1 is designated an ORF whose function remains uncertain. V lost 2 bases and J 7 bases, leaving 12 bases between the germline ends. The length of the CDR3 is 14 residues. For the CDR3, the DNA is TGCGCCAGCAGTCAACCTGGGGACCCAAATGAGCAGTTCTTC. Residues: CASSQPGDPNEQFF.

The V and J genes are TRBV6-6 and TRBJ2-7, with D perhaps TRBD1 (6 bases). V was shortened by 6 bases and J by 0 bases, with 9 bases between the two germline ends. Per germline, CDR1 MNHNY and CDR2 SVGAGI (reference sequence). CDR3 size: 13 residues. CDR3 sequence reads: CASSQQGSYEQYF. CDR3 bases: TGTGCCAGCAGCCAACAGGGCTCCTACGAGCAGTACTTC.

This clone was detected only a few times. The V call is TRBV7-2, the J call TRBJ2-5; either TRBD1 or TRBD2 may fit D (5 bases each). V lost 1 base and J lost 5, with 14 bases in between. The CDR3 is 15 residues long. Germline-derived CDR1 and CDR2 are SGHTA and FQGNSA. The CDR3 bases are TGTGCCAGCAGCTTAGGTCCAACGGGGCAGGAGACCCAGTACTTC. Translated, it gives CASSLGPTGQETQYF.

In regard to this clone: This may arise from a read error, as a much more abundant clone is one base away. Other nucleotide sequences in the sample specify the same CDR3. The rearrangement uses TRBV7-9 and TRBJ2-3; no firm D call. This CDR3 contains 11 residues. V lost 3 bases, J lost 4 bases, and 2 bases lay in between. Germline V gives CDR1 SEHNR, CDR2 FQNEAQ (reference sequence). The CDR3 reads CASSFSDTQYF. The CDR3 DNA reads TGTGCCAGCAGCTTTTCAGATACGCAGTATTTT. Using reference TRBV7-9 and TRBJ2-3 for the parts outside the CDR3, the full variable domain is DTGVSQNPRHKITKRGQNVTFRCDPISEHNRLYWYRQTLGQGPEFLTYFQNEAQLEKSRLLSDRFSAERPKGSFSTLEIQRTEQGDSAMYLCASSFSDTQYFGPGTRLTVL.

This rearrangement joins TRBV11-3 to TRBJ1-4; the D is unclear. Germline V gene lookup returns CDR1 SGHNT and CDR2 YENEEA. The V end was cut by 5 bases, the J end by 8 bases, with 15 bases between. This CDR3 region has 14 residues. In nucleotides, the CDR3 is TGTGCCAGCAGCCCACCGCTGCAGAGCGAAAAACTGTTTTTT. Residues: CASSPPLQSEKLFF.

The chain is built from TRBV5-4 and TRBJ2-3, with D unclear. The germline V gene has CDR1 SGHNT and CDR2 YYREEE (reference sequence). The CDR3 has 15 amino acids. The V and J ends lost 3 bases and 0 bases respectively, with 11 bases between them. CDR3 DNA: TGTGCCAGCAGCTCTGTCGGTTCTAGCACAGATACGCAGTATTTT. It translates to CASSSVGSSTDTQYF.

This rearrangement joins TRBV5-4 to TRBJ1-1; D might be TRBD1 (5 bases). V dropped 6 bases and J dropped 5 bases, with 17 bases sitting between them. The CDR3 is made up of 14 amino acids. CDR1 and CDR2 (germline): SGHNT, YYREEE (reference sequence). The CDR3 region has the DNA TGTGCCAGCACCGAGGGGCAGTTCAGGACTGAAGCTTTCTTT. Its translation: CASTEGQFRTEAFF.

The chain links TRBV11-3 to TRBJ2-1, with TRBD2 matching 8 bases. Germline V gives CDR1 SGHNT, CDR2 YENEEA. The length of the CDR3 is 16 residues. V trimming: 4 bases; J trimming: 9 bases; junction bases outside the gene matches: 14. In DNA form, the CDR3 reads TGTGCCAGCAGCTATATGACTGGGACTAGGACGGGTGAGCAGTTCTTC. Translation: CASSYMTGTRTGEQFF.

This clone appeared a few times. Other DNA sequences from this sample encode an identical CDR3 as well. CDR3 sequence reads: CAWSVQVNTEAFF. The CDR3 DNA follows: TGTGCCTGGAGTGTTCAGGTGAACACTGAAGCTTTCTTT. The rearrangement links TRBV30 to TRBJ1-1; D is unclear. Trimming took off 0 bases at V and 0 bases at J, with 5 bases between the two ends. This CDR3 is 13 amino acids long. Germline V gene sequence: CDR1 GTSNPN, CDR2 SVGIG (reference sequence). The full variable domain, completed using reference TRBV30 and TRBJ1-1, is SQTIHQWPATLVQPVGSPLSLECTVEGTSNPNLYWYRQAAGRGLQLLFYSVGIGQISSEVPQNLSASRPQDRQFILSSKKLLLSDSGFYLCAWSVQVNTEAFFGQGTRLTVV.

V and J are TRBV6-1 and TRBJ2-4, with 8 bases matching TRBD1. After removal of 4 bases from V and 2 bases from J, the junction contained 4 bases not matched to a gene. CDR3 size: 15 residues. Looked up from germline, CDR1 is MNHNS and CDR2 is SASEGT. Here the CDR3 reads CASSADRVTKNIQYF. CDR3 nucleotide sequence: TGTGCCAGCAGTGCGGACAGGGTGACCAAAAACATTCAGTACTTC.

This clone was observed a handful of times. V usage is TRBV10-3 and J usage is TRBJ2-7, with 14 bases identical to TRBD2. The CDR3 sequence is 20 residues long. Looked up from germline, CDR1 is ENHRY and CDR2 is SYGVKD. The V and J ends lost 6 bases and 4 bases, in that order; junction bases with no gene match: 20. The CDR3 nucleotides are TGTGCCATCAGCGGAGGCGGGGGACTAGCGGGAGAGAGACGATCTTACGAGCAGTACGTC. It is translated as CAISGGGGLAGERRSYEQYV.

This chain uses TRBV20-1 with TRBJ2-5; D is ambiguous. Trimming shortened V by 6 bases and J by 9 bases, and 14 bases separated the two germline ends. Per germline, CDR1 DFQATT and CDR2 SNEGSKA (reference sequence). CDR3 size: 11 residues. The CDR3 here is CSAPLLSAQYF. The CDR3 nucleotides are TGCAGTGCCCCGCTCCTCTCCGCCCAGTACTTC.

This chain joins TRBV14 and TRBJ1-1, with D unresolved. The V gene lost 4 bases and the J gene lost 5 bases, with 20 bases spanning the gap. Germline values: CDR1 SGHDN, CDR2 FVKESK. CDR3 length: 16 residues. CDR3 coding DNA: TGTGCCAGCAGCCCCTGGGGAAAGGGAGGAGTGACTGAAGCTTTCTTT. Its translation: CASSPWGKGGVTEAFF.

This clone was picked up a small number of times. Here the CDR3 reads CASRSRLAINNEQFF. DNA for the CDR3: TGTGCCAGCAGATCCCGACTAGCAATCAACAATGAGCAGTTCTTC. The chain links TRBV7-2 to TRBJ2-1, with 7 bases matching TRBD2. The germline V gene encodes CDR1 SGHTA and CDR2 FQGNSA. This CDR3 spans 15 amino acids. Unmatched junction bases numbered 10, after V lost 6 bases and J lost 5 bases. Full variable domain (missing parts from reference TRBV7-2 and TRBJ2-1): GAGVSQSPSNKVTEKGKDVELRCDPISGHTALYWYRQSLGQGLEFLIYFQGNSAPDKSGLPSDRFSAERTGGSVSTLTIQRTQQEDSAVYLCASRSRLAINNEQFFGPGTRLTVL.

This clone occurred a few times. CDR3 sequence reads: CAWSSSGIYNEQFF. For the CDR3, the DNA is TGTGCCTGGAGTTCCAGCGGAATCTACAATGAGCAGTTCTTC. The J gene is TRBJ2-1, the V gene TRBV30; D perhaps matches TRBD2 (5 bases). Germline V gene data show CDR1 as GTSNPN and CDR2 as SVGIG (reference sequence). The CDR3 loop spans 14 amino acids. V lost 2 bases, J lost 3 bases, and 11 bases lay in between.

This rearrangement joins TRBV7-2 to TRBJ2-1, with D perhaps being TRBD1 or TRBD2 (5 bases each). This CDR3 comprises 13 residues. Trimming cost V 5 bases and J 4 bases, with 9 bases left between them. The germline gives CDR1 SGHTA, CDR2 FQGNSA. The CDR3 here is CASSPGPYNEQFF. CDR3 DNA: TGTGCCAGCAGCCCGGGACCTTACAATGAGCAGTTCTTC.

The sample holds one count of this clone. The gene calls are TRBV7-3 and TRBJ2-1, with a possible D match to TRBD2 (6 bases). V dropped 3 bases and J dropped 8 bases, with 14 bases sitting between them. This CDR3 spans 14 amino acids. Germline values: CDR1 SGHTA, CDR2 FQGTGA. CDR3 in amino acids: CASSLGGGRDEQFF. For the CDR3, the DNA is TGTGCCAGCAGCTTGGGAGGCGGCAGGGATGAGCAGTTCTTC.

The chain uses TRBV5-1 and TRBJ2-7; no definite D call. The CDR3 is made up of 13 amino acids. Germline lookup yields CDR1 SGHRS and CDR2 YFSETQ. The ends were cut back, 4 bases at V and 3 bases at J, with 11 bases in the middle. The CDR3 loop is CASSPLAVYEQYF. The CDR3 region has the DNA TGCGCCAGCAGCCCCCTGGCGGTCTACGAGCAGTACTTC. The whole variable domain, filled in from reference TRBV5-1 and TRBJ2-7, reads KAGVTQTPRYLIKTRGQQVTLSCSPISGHRSVSWYQQTPGQGLQFLFEYFSETQRNKGNFPGRFSGRQFSNSRSEMNVSTLELGDSALYLCASSPLAVYEQYFGPGTRLTVT.